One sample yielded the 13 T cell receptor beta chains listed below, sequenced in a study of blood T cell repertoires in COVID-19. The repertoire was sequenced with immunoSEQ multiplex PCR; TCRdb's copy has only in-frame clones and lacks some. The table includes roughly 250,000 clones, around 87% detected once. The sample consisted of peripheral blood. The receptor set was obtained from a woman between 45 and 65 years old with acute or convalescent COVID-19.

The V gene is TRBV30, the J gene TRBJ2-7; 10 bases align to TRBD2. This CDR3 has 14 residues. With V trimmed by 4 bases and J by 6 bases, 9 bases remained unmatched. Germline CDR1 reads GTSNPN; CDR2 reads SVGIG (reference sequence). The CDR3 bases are TGTGCCTGGAAGGTTTTGGCTAGCGGGAGCGAGCAGTACTTC. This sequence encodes CAWKVLASGSEQYF.

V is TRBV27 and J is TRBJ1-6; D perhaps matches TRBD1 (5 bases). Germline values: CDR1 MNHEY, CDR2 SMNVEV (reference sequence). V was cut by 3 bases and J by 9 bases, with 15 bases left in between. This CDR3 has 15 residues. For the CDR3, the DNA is TGTGCCAGCAGTTTCCAGGGACTCGGTGGTTCACCCCTCCACTTT. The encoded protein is CASSFQGLGGSPLHF.

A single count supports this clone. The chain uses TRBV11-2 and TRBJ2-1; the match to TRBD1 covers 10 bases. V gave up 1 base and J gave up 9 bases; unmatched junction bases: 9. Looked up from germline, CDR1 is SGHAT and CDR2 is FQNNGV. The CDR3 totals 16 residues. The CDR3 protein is CASSLGRTGGFSEQFF. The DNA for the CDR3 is TGTGCCAGCAGCTTAGGCCGGACAGGGGGTTTTAGTGAGCAGTTCTTC.

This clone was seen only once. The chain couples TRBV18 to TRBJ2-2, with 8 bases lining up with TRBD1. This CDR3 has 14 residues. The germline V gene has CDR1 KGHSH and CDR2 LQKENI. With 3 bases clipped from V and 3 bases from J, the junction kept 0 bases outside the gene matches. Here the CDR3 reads CASSPTGDTGELFF. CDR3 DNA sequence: TGTGCCAGCTCACCGACAGGGGACACCGGGGAGCTGTTTTTT. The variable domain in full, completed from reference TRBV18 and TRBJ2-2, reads NAGVMQNPRHLVRRRGQEARLRCSPMKGHSHVYWYRQLPEEGLKFMVYLQKENIIDESGMPKERFSAEFPKEGPSILRIQQVVRGDSAAYFCASSPTGDTGELFFGEGSRLTVL.

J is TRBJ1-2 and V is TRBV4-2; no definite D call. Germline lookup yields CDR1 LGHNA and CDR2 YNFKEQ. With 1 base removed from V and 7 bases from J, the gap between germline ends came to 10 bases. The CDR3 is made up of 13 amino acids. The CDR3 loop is CASSQGGEGGYTF. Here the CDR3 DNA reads TGTGCCAGCAGCCAAGGGGGTGAGGGTGGCTACACCTTC.

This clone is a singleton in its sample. CDR3 sequence: CASRKPGQGGAEAFF. The CDR3, as DNA: TGTGCCAGCCGAAAACCGGGACAGGGGGGTGCTGAAGCTTTCTTT. This chain joins TRBV27 and TRBJ1-1; TRBD1 agrees at 11 bases. Germline values: CDR1 MNHEY, CDR2 SMNVEV (reference sequence). CDR3 length: 15 residues. The junction had 11 bases not matched to a gene; V was cut back by 8 bases and J by 6 bases.

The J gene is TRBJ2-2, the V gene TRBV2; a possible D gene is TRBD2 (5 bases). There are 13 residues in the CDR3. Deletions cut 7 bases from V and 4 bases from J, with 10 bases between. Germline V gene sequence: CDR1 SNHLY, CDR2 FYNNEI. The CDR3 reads CASNVEGTGELFF. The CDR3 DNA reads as TGTGCCAGCAATGTAGAGGGCACCGGGGAGCTGTTTTTT.

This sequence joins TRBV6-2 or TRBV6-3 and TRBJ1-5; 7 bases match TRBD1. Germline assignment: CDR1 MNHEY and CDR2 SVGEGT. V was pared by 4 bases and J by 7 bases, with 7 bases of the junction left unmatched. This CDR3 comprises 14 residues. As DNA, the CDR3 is TGTGCCAGCAGTTTCGTAACAGGGGACCAGCCCCAGCATTTT. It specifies CASSFVTGDQPQHF.

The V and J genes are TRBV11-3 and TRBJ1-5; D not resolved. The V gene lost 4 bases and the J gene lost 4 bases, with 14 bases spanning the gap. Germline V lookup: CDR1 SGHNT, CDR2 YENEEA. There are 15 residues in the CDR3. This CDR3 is CASSSRLSSNQPQHF. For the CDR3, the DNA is TGTGCCAGCAGCTCTAGGTTATCATCTAATCAGCCCCAGCATTTT. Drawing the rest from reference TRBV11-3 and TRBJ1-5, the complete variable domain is EAGVVQSPRYKIIEKKQPVAFWCNPISGHNTLYWYLQNLGQGPELLIRYENEEAVDDSQLPKDRFSAERLKGVDSTLKIQPAELGDSAVYLCASSSRLSSNQPQHFGDGTRLSIL.

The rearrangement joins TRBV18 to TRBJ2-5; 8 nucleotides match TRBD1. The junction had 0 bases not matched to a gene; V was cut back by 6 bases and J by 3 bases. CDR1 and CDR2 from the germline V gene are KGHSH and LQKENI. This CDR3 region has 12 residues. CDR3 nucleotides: TGTGCCAGCTCGGACAGGGAAGAGACCCAGTACTTC. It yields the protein CASSDREETQYF.

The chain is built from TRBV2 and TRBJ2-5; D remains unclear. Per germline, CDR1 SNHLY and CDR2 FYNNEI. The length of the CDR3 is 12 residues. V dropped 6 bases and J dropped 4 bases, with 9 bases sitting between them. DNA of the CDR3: TGTGCCAGCAGCCCTCCGCGAGAGACCCAGTACTTC. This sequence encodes CASSPPRETQYF. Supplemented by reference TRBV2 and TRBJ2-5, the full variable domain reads EPEVTQTPSHQVTQMGQEVILRCVPISNHLYFYWYRQILGQKVEFLVSFYNNEISEKSEIFDDQFSVERPDGSNFTLKIRSTKLEDSAMYFCASSPPRETQYFGPGTRLLVL.

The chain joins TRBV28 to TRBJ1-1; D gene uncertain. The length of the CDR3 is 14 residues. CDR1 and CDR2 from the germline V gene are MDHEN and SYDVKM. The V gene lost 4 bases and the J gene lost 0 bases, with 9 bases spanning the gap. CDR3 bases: TGTGCCAGCAGTTCCACAGTTCTGAACACTGAAGCTTTCTTT. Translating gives CASSSTVLNTEAFF. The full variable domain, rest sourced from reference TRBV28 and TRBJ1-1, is DVKVTQSSRYLVKRTGEKVFLECVQDMDHENMFWYRQDPGLGLRLIYFSYDVKMKEKGDIPEGYSVSREKKERFSLILESASTNQTSMYLCASSSTVLNTEAFFGQGTRLTVV.

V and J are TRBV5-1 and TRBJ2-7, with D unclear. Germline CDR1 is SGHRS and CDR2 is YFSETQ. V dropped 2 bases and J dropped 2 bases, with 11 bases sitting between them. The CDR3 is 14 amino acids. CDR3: CASSFSGSTYEQYF. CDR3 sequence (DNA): TGCGCCAGCAGCTTTAGTGGTTCTACCTACGAGCAGTACTTC.